Listed below are T cell receptor beta chains from one sample, sequenced in a study of a mutant IDH1 vaccine in newly diagnosed glioma. Using immunoSEQ multiplex PCR, the repertoire was profiled, and TCRdb retains in-frame clones only, with some absent. The sample lists tens of thousands of clones, more than 75% occurring once. These receptors' antigens are unknown. Material: PBMCs, obtained from a glioma patient whose treatment included an IDH1 peptide vaccine. The receptors were sampled from a woman aged 40 to 50 with glioma. Some clones in this sample may be carry-over from other donors' samples. Both conserved end residues are part of each CDR3. The D gene is left open where the match is weak. Not every row has a clone size; where given, it reads once, few, many or a size class.

j_gene: TRBJ1-5; d_gene: -; abundance: -; v_gene: TRBV6-5; CDR3aa: CASRTSNQPQHF; CDR3nt: TGTGCCAGCAGGACATCCAATCAGCCCCAGCATTTT
j_gene: TRBJ2-5; d_gene: -; abundance: -; v_gene: TRBV7-2; CDR3aa: CASSLVMAAFKYF; CDR3nt: TGTGCCAGCAGCTTAGTAATGGCTGCCTTCAAGTACTTC
j_gene: TRBJ1-2; d_gene: -; abundance: -; v_gene: TRBV6-6; CDR3aa: CASSYSRGYTF; CDR3nt: TGTGCCAGCAGTTACAGCCGGGGCTACACCTTC
j_gene: TRBJ1-2; d_gene: TRBD1; abundance: -; v_gene: TRBV10-3; CDR3aa: CAIMVGQGGYTF; CDR3nt: TGTGCCATCATGGTAGGACAGGGAGGCTACACCTTC
j_gene: TRBJ1-6; d_gene: TRBD1; abundance: -; v_gene: TRBV5-1; CDR3aa: CASSSPTGSLSYNSPLHF; CDR3nt: TGCGCCAGCAGCTCTCCGACAGGGTCCCTCTCCTATAATTCACCCCTCCACTTT
j_gene: TRBJ1-2; d_gene: -; abundance: -; v_gene: TRBV4-1; CDR3aa: CASSQGLTAASYTF; CDR3nt: TGCGCCAGCAGCCAAGGATTGACGGCCGCCAGCTACACCTTC
j_gene: TRBJ1-5; d_gene: -; abundance: -; v_gene: TRBV2; CDR3aa: CASSEDKGWQPQHF; CDR3nt: TGTGCCAGCAGTGAAGACAAAGGGTGGCAGCCCCAGCATTTT
j_gene: TRBJ2-3; d_gene: -; abundance: -; v_gene: TRBV14; CDR3aa: CASSRLQGGAGDTQYF; CDR3nt: TGTGCCAGCAGCCGCCTCCAGGGGGGGGCCGGAGATACGCAGTATTTT
j_gene: TRBJ2-3; d_gene: TRBD2; abundance: -; v_gene: TRBV7-7; CDR3aa: CASSYGLAGGTDTQYF; CDR3nt: TGTGCTAGCAGCTATGGACTAGCGGGGGGGACAGATACGCAGTATTTT
j_gene: TRBJ1-1; d_gene: -; abundance: -; v_gene: TRBV27; CDR3aa: CASSSRPGWGEVGAFF; CDR3nt: TGTGCCAGCAGTTCCCGTCCGGGATGGGGAGAGGTTGGAGCTTTCTTT
j_gene: TRBJ1-2; d_gene: TRBD1; abundance: -; v_gene: TRBV30; CDR3aa: CAWGSGGSGYTF; CDR3nt: TGTGCCTGGGGATCAGGGGGCTCTGGCTACACCTTC
j_gene: TRBJ1-1; d_gene: TRBD1; abundance: -; v_gene: TRBV7-8; CDR3aa: CASTRRGPTEAFF; CDR3nt: TGTGCCAGCACCCGGAGGGGGCCCACTGAAGCTTTCTTT
j_gene: TRBJ1-2; d_gene: -; abundance: -; v_gene: TRBV5-1; CDR3aa: CASSLGQPYGYTF; CDR3nt: TGCGCCAGCAGCTTAGGGCAGCCATATGGCTACACCTTC
j_gene: TRBJ1-1; d_gene: -; abundance: -; v_gene: TRBV30; CDR3aa: CACTQSQGLLNTEAFF; CDR3nt: TGTGCCTGCACCCAGAGCCAGGGACTCTTGAACACTGAAGCTTTCTTT
j_gene: TRBJ1-4; d_gene: TRBD1; abundance: -; v_gene: TRBV7-9; CDR3aa: CASSEVGDSNEKLFF; CDR3nt: TGTGCCAGCTCGGAGGTGGGGGACAGTAATGAAAAACTGTTTTTT
j_gene: TRBJ1-6; d_gene: TRBD1; abundance: few; v_gene: TRBV5-5; CDR3aa: CASSQSGTGESSPLHF; CDR3nt: TGTGCCAGCAGCCAGAGCGGGACAGGAGAGAGTTCACCCCTCCACTTT
j_gene: TRBJ2-1; d_gene: -; abundance: once; v_gene: TRBV11-2; CDR3aa: CASSLELAEQFF; CDR3nt: TGTGCCAGCAGCTTAGAACTAGCTGAGCAGTTCTTC
j_gene: TRBJ2-1; d_gene: -; abundance: few; v_gene: TRBV7-3; CDR3aa: CASSLSGLSYNEQFF; CDR3nt: TGTGCCAGCAGCTTAAGCGGGCTCTCCTACAATGAGCAGTTCTTC
j_gene: TRBJ2-7; d_gene: -; abundance: -; v_gene: TRBV5-5; CDR3aa: CASNYRDGPYEQYF; CDR3nt: TGTGCCAGCAACTATAGGGACGGCCCCTACGAGCAGTACTTC
j_gene: TRBJ2-5; d_gene: -; abundance: few; v_gene: TRBV19; CDR3aa: CASSLSDQETQYF; CDR3nt: TGTGCCAGTAGTTTGTCAGACCAAGAGACCCAGTACTTC
j_gene: TRBJ1-1; d_gene: -; abundance: -; v_gene: TRBV7-6; CDR3aa: CASSLALGGNTEAFF; CDR3nt: TGTGCCAGCAGCTTAGCGCTGGGGGGAAACACTGAAGCTTTCTTT
j_gene: TRBJ2-7; d_gene: -; abundance: -; v_gene: TRBV23-1; CDR3aa: CASLFYEQYF; CDR3nt: TGCGCCAGCCTTTTCTACGAGCAGTACTTC
j_gene: TRBJ1-6; d_gene: TRBD1; abundance: -; v_gene: TRBV9; CDR3aa: CASSLWDRDSPLHF; CDR3nt: TGTGCCAGCAGCCTCTGGGACAGGGATTCACCCCTCCACTTT
j_gene: TRBJ1-5; d_gene: -; abundance: -; v_gene: TRBV7-8; CDR3aa: CASSKANRGHSNQPQHF; CDR3nt: TGTGCCAGCAGCAAAGCAAACCGGGGACATAGCAATCAGCCCCAGCATTTT
j_gene: TRBJ2-5; d_gene: TRBD2; abundance: once; v_gene: TRBV30; CDR3aa: CAWNPGGQETQYF; CDR3nt: TGTGCCTGGAACCCGGGGGGCCAAGAGACCCAGTACTTC
j_gene: TRBJ2-1; d_gene: TRBD2; abundance: once; v_gene: TRBV9; CDR3aa: CASSVAGSGGLNEQFF; CDR3nt: TGTGCCAGCAGCGTAGCTGGGAGCGGGGGGCTCAATGAGCAGTTCTTC
j_gene: TRBJ1-2; d_gene: -; abundance: -; v_gene: TRBV4-1; CDR3aa: CASSQDLRGYTF; CDR3nt: TGCGCCAGCAGCCAAGATCTGAGGGGCTACACCTTC
j_gene: TRBJ1-1; d_gene: TRBD1; abundance: few; v_gene: TRBV29-1; CDR3aa: CSVRDRARNTEAFF; CDR3nt: TGCAGCGTTCGCGACAGGGCTAGGAACACTGAAGCTTTCTTT
j_gene: TRBJ2-4; d_gene: TRBD1; abundance: -; v_gene: TRBV7-8; CDR3aa: CASSSPWDRGNIQYF; CDR3nt: TGTGCCAGCAGCTCCCCCTGGGACAGGGGAAACATTCAGTACTTC
j_gene: TRBJ1-2; d_gene: -; abundance: -; v_gene: TRBV6-5; CDR3aa: CASSGGSDLYGYTF; CDR3nt: TGTGCCAGCAGTGGAGGTTCAGACCTCTATGGCTACACCTTC
j_gene: TRBJ1-1; d_gene: -; abundance: -; v_gene: TRBV9; CDR3aa: CASSGGTLGNTEAFF; CDR3nt: TGTGCCAGCAGCGGGGGGACGCTCGGGAACACTGAAGCTTTCTTT
j_gene: TRBJ2-5; d_gene: TRBD2; abundance: -; v_gene: TRBV2; CDR3aa: CASSRLAGAPGETQYF; CDR3nt: TGTGCCAGCAGCCGACTAGCGGGGGCCCCGGGGGAGACCCAGTACTTC
j_gene: TRBJ2-1; d_gene: TRBD2; abundance: -; v_gene: TRBV2; CDR3aa: CASTRGEASNEQFF; CDR3nt: TGTGCCAGCACTCGGGGGGAGGCCTCCAATGAGCAGTTCTTC
j_gene: TRBJ2-4; d_gene: -; abundance: -; v_gene: TRBV19; CDR3aa: CASSIGGGTIALAKNIQYF; CDR3nt: TGTGCCAGTAGTATAGGAGGGGGGACCATCGCCCTAGCCAAAAACATTCAGTACTTC
j_gene: TRBJ1-6; d_gene: -; abundance: -; v_gene: TRBV15; CDR3aa: CATSSSGSRSYNSPLHF; CDR3nt: TGTGCCACCAGCAGCTCAGGGTCCCGCTCCTATAATTCACCCCTCCACTTT
j_gene: TRBJ2-3; d_gene: TRBD2; abundance: -; v_gene: TRBV7-9; CDR3aa: CASSLWTSGSTDTQYF; CDR3nt: TGTGCCAGCAGCCTGTGGACTAGCGGCAGCACAGATACGCAGTATTTT
j_gene: TRBJ1-1; d_gene: -; abundance: -; v_gene: TRBV6-5; CDR3aa: CASSYSQGGQNTEAFF; CDR3nt: TGTGCCAGCAGTTACTCGCAGGGTGGGCAGAACACTGAAGCTTTCTTT
j_gene: TRBJ2-3; d_gene: -; abundance: -; v_gene: TRBV4-3; CDR3aa: CASSQRVGTDTQYF; CDR3nt: TGCGCCAGCAGCCAAAGGGTCGGCACAGATACGCAGTATTTT
j_gene: TRBJ1-1; d_gene: TRBD1; abundance: few; v_gene: TRBV6-5; CDR3aa: CASRQGFTEAFF; CDR3nt: TGTGCCAGCAGACAGGGGTTCACTGAAGCTTTCTTT
j_gene: TRBJ2-7; d_gene: -; abundance: -; v_gene: TRBV7-2; CDR3aa: CASSLGLRGSSYEQYF; CDR3nt: TGTGCCAGCAGCTTAGGTCTTAGAGGAAGCTCCTACGAGCAGTACTTC